Sequencing of this TCR beta chain was carried out in a study of PD-L1 blockade in urothelial cancer. The assay was immunoSEQ multiplex PCR, and TCRdb's table has in-frame clones only and misses some. This sample has fewer than 90,000 clones; approximately 90% occur once, and the top ten carry around 0.9%. CDR1 and CDR2 (germline): SGHNT, YYREEE (reference sequence). This CDR3 has 14 amino acids. Trimming left V 4 bases short and J 3 bases short, with 13 bases between. Regarding time point: peripheral blood 6 weeks after treatment start. The chain employs TRBV5-4 and TRBJ2-5, with D perhaps TRBD2 (5 bases). The TCR was taken from a woman of 80 years or more with urothelial cancer. The sample consisted of PBMCs, taken around atezolizumab (anti-PD-L1) treatment. The CDR3 nucleotides are TGTGCCAGCAGCGCCAGGACTGGGAAAGAGACCCAGTACTTC. Translation gives CASSARTGKETQYF.